These 27 T cell receptor beta chains share one sample of origin, sequenced in a study of Tregs in tolerant kidney transplant recipients. The protocol was immunoSEQ multiplex PCR, while the TCRdb copy is restricted to in-frame clones and leaves out a portion. Of 95,000 or so clones detected, approximately 94% appear once; the ten largest clones hold around 1.5%. Mixed chimerism was transient after nonmyeloablative marrow transplants from related graft donors. The sample was CD4+ T cells from blood (PBMCs), taken 12 months after the transplant. The receptors were gathered from a human patient who received a combined kidney and bone marrow transplant. Some T cells here may be from the graft donor.

The chain employs TRBV25-1 and TRBJ2-6, with D possibly being TRBD2 (6 bases). Germline CDR1 and CDR2: MGHDK and SYGVNS. Between the trimmed V and J ends, which lost 4 bases and 2 bases, there was a span of 12 bases. CDR3 length equals 16 residues. CDR3 DNA sequence: TGTGCCAGCAGTGCCGGGGGAGAAACTGGGGCCAACGTCCTGACTTTC. Translation gives CASSAGGETGANVLTF.

The table lists this clone with a count of one. V gene TRBV7-7 combines with J gene TRBJ1-1, with TRBD1 as a possible D gene (5 bases). The CDR3 is made up of 13 amino acids. Germline V gene sequence: CDR1 SSHAT, CDR2 FNYEAQ (reference sequence). V was shortened by 1 base and J by 5 bases, with 8 bases between the two germline ends. The CDR3 DNA sequence: TGTGCCAGCAGCTTAGATAAGGGGACTGAAGCTTTCTTT. Amino acids: CASSLDKGTEAFF. The variable domain in full, completed from reference TRBV7-7 and TRBJ1-1, reads GAGVSQSPRYKVTKRGQDVTLRCDPISSHATLYWYQQALGQGPEFLTYFNYEAQPDKSGLPSDRFSAERPEGSISTLTIQRTEQRDSAMYRCASSLDKGTEAFFGQGTRLTVV.

The V and J genes are TRBV7-3 and TRBJ2-5; the D gene is possibly TRBD1 (6 bases). From germline, CDR1 is SGHTA and CDR2 FQGTGA. The CDR3 contains 15 residues. V lost 5 bases, J lost 3 bases, and 16 bases lay in between. The CDR3: CASSRPDSIKETQYF. The CDR3 DNA sequence: TGTGCCAGCAGCCGCCCGGACAGCATAAAAGAGACCCAGTACTTC.

This clone showed up just once. The genes are TRBV11-2 and TRBJ2-7, with D perhaps TRBD1 (6 bases). Germline CDR1 SGHAT, CDR2 FQNNGV. The CDR3 spans 15 residues. Trimming left V 5 bases short and J 2 bases short, with 16 bases between. The CDR3 coding sequence is TGTGCCAGCAGCGCCGTAAAAGGGACAACCTACGAGCAGTACTTC. Translation: CASSAVKGTTYEQYF.

The J gene is TRBJ1-1, the V gene TRBV5-4, with D perhaps matching TRBD1 (5 bases). This CDR3 spans 14 amino acids. Germline V lookup: CDR1 SGHNT, CDR2 YYREEE (reference sequence). Trimming removed 4 bases from V and 6 bases from J, with 16 bases in between. The CDR3 here is CASSTGAQPPEAFF. The CDR3, as DNA: TGTGCCAGCAGCACTGGGGCGCAGCCCCCTGAAGCTTTCTTT.

The chain carries TRBV6-1 and TRBJ1-4; TRBD1 is a possible D gene (5 bases). The ends were cut back, 8 bases at V and 6 bases at J, with 10 bases in the middle. The CDR3 consists of 12 residues. Germline V lookup: CDR1 MNHNS, CDR2 SASEGT. CDR3 region: CASGQGYEKLFF. The CDR3 bases are TGTGCCAGCGGCCAGGGATATGAAAAACTGTTTTTT.

The chain is built from TRBV5-1 and TRBJ1-1, with 8 bases matching TRBD1. The CDR3 is 19 amino acids. Trimming removed 3 bases from V and 5 bases from J; junction bases left unmatched: 21. Germline V lookup: CDR1 SGHRS, CDR2 YFSETQ. The CDR3 bases are TGCGCCAGCAGCTCCCAATCCACAGGGGGAACACTGATAGGAACTGAAGCTTTCTTT. It encodes CASSSQSTGGTLIGTEAFF.

This clone has only one observation. This chain connects TRBV12-5 to TRBJ2-1; D is perhaps TRBD1 (6 bases). This CDR3 region has 17 residues. Germline V gene data show CDR1 as LGHNT and CDR2 as FRNRAP. V dropped 2 bases and J dropped 7 bases, with 21 bases sitting between them. CDR3 nucleotides: TGTGCTAGTGGTTTGAATGACAAGGCCCTCAGGGGTAATGAGCAGTTCTTC. It translates to CASGLNDKALRGNEQFF.

This sequence joins TRBV7-2 and TRBJ1-2; 10 positions match TRBD1. CDR3 size: 15 residues. J was trimmed by 8 bases and V by 2 bases; bases with no gene match: 8. Germline V lookup: CDR1 SGHTA, CDR2 FQGNSA. In DNA, the CDR3 is TGTGCCAGCAGCTTACGCGGACAGGGGGAGGGAGGCTACACCTTC. Amino acids: CASSLRGQGEGGYTF.

The CDR3 DNA is TGTGCCAGCAGCTTAGTGAAGGGACTTACCACTGAAGCTTTCTTT. Protein: CASSLVKGLTTEAFF. The J gene is TRBJ1-1, the V gene TRBV7-9, with D possibly TRBD1 on 5 matching bases. Trimming pared 1 base from V and 4 bases from J, leaving 13 bases between. The germline gives CDR1 SEHNR, CDR2 FQNEAQ (reference sequence). CDR3 length equals 15 residues.

This chain links TRBV19 with TRBJ1-4, with D unresolved. The V and J ends lost 7 bases and 8 bases respectively, with 20 bases between them. From germline, CDR1 is LNHDA and CDR2 SQIVND (reference sequence). The length of the CDR3 is 15 residues. CDR3 sequence: CASTRGQTRSEKLFF. The CDR3 region has the DNA TGTGCCAGTACCCGCGGCCAAACAAGGAGCGAAAAACTGTTTTTT.

This rearrangement joins TRBV11-2 to TRBJ1-1; 7 nucleotides match TRBD1. The CDR3 runs 15 residues. V was pared by 1 base and J by 1 base, with 3 bases of the junction left unmatched. Germline CDR1 SGHAT, CDR2 FQNNGV. CDR3: CASSLVGTANTEAFF. The CDR3 DNA is TGTGCCAGCAGCTTAGTCGGGACAGCGAACACTGAAGCTTTCTTT.

This chain joins TRBV6-5 and TRBJ2-4; tentative D call: TRBD2 (5 bases). V was cut by 6 bases and J by 2 bases, with 8 bases left in between. This CDR3 is built from 13 residues. CDR1 and CDR2 from the germline V gene are MNHEY and SVGAGI. CDR3 amino acids: CASSTGTKNIQYF. CDR3 bases: TGTGCCAGCAGCACCGGGACCAAAAACATTCAGTACTTC.

There are a few counts of this clone. The J gene is TRBJ2-1, the V gene TRBV6-1; 10 bases map to TRBD1. Looked up from germline, CDR1 is MNHNS and CDR2 is SASEGT. V lost 2 bases to trimming and J lost 6 bases; unmatched junction nucleotides: 4. This CDR3 spans 15 amino acids. The CDR3 here is CASSEWDRGSNEQFF. Here the CDR3 DNA reads TGTGCCAGCAGTGAATGGGACAGGGGATCCAATGAGCAGTTCTTC.

The rearrangement joins TRBV5-1 to TRBJ1-1; perhaps TRBD1 as D (5 bases). V was pared by 5 bases and J by 1 base, with 9 bases between. Germline loops: CDR1 SGHRS, CDR2 YFSETQ. The CDR3 covers 13 residues. DNA of the CDR3: TGCGCCAGCAGGGCGGGGGGGAACACTGAAGCTTTCTTT. Its translation is CASRAGGNTEAFF.

The CDR3 coding sequence is TGTGCTACCAAAGGGCTCGACAGCACCTGGACCTACGAGCAGTACTTC. It is translated as CATKGLDSTWTYEQYF. The chain links TRBV27 to TRBJ2-7; perhaps TRBD1 as D (5 bases). CDR1 MNHEY and CDR2 SMNVEV come from the germline V gene (reference sequence). CDR3 length: 16 amino acids.

The chain employs TRBV7-3 and TRBJ2-1, with 12 bases identical to TRBD2. V was clipped by 1 base and J by 7 bases; unmatched bases: 2. CDR1 and CDR2 from the germline V gene are SGHTA and FQGTGA. The CDR3 covers 15 residues. CDR3 nucleotide sequence: TGTGCCAGCAGCTTAAGACTAGCGGGAGATAATGAGCAGTTCTTC. This sequence encodes CASSLRLAGDNEQFF.

The chain is built from TRBV7-9 and TRBJ2-7, with 7 bases aligning to TRBD1. Germline-derived CDR1 and CDR2 are SEHNR and FQNEAQ (reference sequence). J gave up 3 bases and V 3 bases, and 5 bases lay outside the gene matches. The CDR3 sequence is 14 residues long. As DNA, the CDR3 is TGTGCCAGCAGCTTGCCGACAGGGAGCTACGAGCAGTACTTC. This encodes CASSLPTGSYEQYF.

The J gene is TRBJ1-2, the V gene TRBV7-2; D is undetermined. V lost 2 bases and J 7 bases, leaving 11 bases between the germline ends. Germline-derived CDR1 and CDR2 are SGHTA and FQGNSA. The CDR3 consists of 13 residues. This CDR3 reads CASSLITTGGYTF. For the CDR3, the DNA is TGTGCCAGCAGCTTAATTACCACCGGTGGCTACACCTTC. Combining the CDR3 with reference TRBV7-2 and TRBJ1-2 gives the whole variable domain GAGVSQSPSNKVTEKGKDVELRCDPISGHTALYWYRQSLGQGLEFLIYFQGNSAPDKSGLPSDRFSAERTGGSVSTLTIQRTQQEDSAVYLCASSLITTGGYTFGSGTRLTVV.

The chain links TRBV9 to TRBJ1-2; the match to TRBD1 covers 7 bases. Germline CDR1 SGDLS, CDR2 YYNGEE. V was clipped by 4 bases and J by 0 bases; unmatched bases: 3. The length of the CDR3 is 14 residues. CDR3 bases: TGTGCCAGCAGCCCGGACAGGACTAACTATGGCTACACCTTC. Encoded protein: CASSPDRTNYGYTF.

J is TRBJ1-1 and V is TRBV5-6; the D gene is possibly TRBD1 (6 bases). There are 15 residues in the CDR3. The V gene's germline CDR1 is SGHDT and CDR2 YYEEEE. The V end was cut by 8 bases, the J end by 2 bases, with 19 bases between. CDR3 region: CASKGTYRANTEAFF. In DNA, the CDR3 is TGTGCCAGTAAAGGGACATATAGGGCAAACACTGAAGCTTTCTTT.

Points on this clone: Within the sample, other DNA sequences also encode this same CDR3. The chain uses TRBV19 and TRBJ1-2, with D hard to call. This CDR3 contains 12 residues. Germline V gene sequence: CDR1 LNHDA, CDR2 SQIVND (reference sequence). The ends were cut back, 3 bases at V and 1 base at J, with 3 bases in the middle. The CDR3 here is CASSIRNYGYTF. The CDR3 DNA sequence: TGTGCCAGTAGTATCCGTAACTATGGCTACACCTTC.

The chain combines TRBV19 with TRBJ2-2, with 7 positions matching TRBD1. V gave up 6 bases and J gave up 1 base; unmatched junction bases: 5. The germline CDR1 and CDR2 sequences are LNHDA and SQIVND (reference sequence). This CDR3 comprises 15 residues. As DNA, the CDR3 is TGTGCCAGTAGCCCCAGGGGGTTGAACACCGGGGAGCTGTTTTTT. Residues: CASSPRGLNTGELFF.

The rearrangement joins TRBV7-9 to TRBJ1-5; no clear D. V lost 2 bases and J lost 11, with 13 bases in between. Germline V lookup: CDR1 SEHNR, CDR2 FQNEAQ (reference sequence). The CDR3 has 13 amino acids. The CDR3 sequence is CASSLKRSSAQHF. The DNA of the CDR3 is TGTGCCAGCAGCTTAAAGAGATCCTCGGCCCAGCATTTT.

The CDR3 loop reads CASSPQEQGKQYF. CDR3 DNA: TGTGCCAGCAGTCCGCAGGAACAGGGCAAGCAGTACTTC. The chain employs TRBV27 and TRBJ2-7; D might be TRBD1 (6 bases). Per the germline V gene, CDR1 is MNHEY and CDR2 is SMNVEV (reference sequence). V lost 5 bases to trimming and J lost 8 bases, with 16 bases between them. CDR3 size: 13 residues.

The V and J genes are TRBV6-4 and TRBJ2-5; D gene unclear. Germline V gene data show CDR1 as MRHNA and CDR2 as SNTAGT. V lost 6 bases, J lost 4 bases, and 12 bases lay in between. The length of the CDR3 is 13 residues. Here the CDR3 reads CASRSIYPETQYF. Written as DNA, the CDR3 is TGTGCCAGCAGATCCATCTACCCAGAGACCCAGTACTTC.

This chain links TRBV2 with TRBJ2-7, with TRBD2 matching 12 bases. Trimming cost V 7 bases and J 3 bases; bases outside gene matches: 10. Germline V gene lookup returns CDR1 SNHLY and CDR2 FYNNEI. The CDR3 spans 16 residues. The CDR3 spells CASKLAGGLGDYEQYF. In DNA form, the CDR3 reads TGTGCCAGCAAACTAGCGGGAGGCCTGGGAGACTACGAGCAGTACTTC.